The 22 T cell receptor beta chains given below trace back to one sample, sequenced in a study of Ad26.COV2.S vaccination and SARS-CoV-2 variants. Data came from immunoSEQ multiplex PCR; TCRdb stores just in-frame clones and leaves some out. The sample lists about 420,000 clones, more than 75% occurring once. Treatment indicated: over 15 received Ad26.COV2.S at low or high dose, single or two shots; several received placebo; per-sample allocation not given. At day 63 after the first vaccine or placebo injection, samples were drawn. The sequences come from peripheral blood, collected in a trial of Ad26.COV2.S vaccine versus placebo. The source of these receptors is a person aged 18-60 years who received the Ad26.COV2.S COVID-19 vaccine or a placebo.

The gene calls are TRBV4-2 and TRBJ2-3; TRBD2 matches at 11 bases. The CDR3 is 17 amino acids. Trimming removed 3 bases from V and 2 bases from J; junction bases left unmatched: 7. CDR1 is LGHNA, CDR2 YNFKEQ, per germline. The CDR3 coding sequence is TGTGCCAGCAGCCAGAACCCGGGACTAGCGGACACAGATACGCAGTATTTT. Encoded protein: CASSQNPGLADTDTQYF.

V gene TRBV9 combines with J gene TRBJ1-3; 8 bases align to TRBD1. CDR1 SGDLS and CDR2 YYNGEE come from the germline V gene. The CDR3 totals 16 residues. V lost 2 bases, J lost 3 bases, and 7 bases stayed unmatched. The CDR3 DNA sequence: TGTGCCAGCAGCGTGTTCGGGACAGGTGATGGAAACACCATATATTTT. Translation: CASSVFGTGDGNTIYF.

This sequence joins TRBV4-1 and TRBJ2-1; perhaps TRBD2 as D (8 bases). V dropped 2 bases and J dropped 9 bases, with 20 bases sitting between them. CDR3 length equals 16 residues. CDR1 is MGHRA, CDR2 YSYEKL, per germline. CDR3 amino acids: CASSQLTTGAGGEQFF. The CDR3 DNA is TGCGCCAGCAGCCAACTTACAACAGGGGCGGGGGGTGAGCAGTTCTTC.

The CDR3 loop is CASSIRRTGGNNSPLHF. The CDR3 DNA reads TGTGCCAGTAGTATTAGGCGAACAGGGGGGAATAATTCACCCCTCCACTTT. The chain combines TRBV19 with TRBJ1-6; 8 positions agree with TRBD1. The V gene end was trimmed by 3 bases and the J gene end by 5 bases; junction bases not matched to a gene: 9. The CDR3 is made up of 17 amino acids. Germline lookup yields CDR1 LNHDA and CDR2 SQIVND (reference sequence).

The rearrangement links TRBV5-6 to TRBJ2-1, with TRBD2 as a possible D gene (6 bases). The V end lost 0 bases, the J end lost 7 bases, and 8 bases lay between the germline ends. The germline V gene has CDR1 SGHDT and CDR2 YYEEEE. The CDR3 totals 13 residues. The CDR3, as DNA: TGTGCCAGCAGCTTGGCTGCGGGGAATGAGCAGTTCTTC. Its translation: CASSLAAGNEQFF.

J is TRBJ1-6 and V is TRBV2; D unresolved. CDR1 is SNHLY, CDR2 FYNNEI, per germline. The CDR3 runs to 16 residues. Trimming took 7 bases from V and 3 from J, leaving 16 bases between them. CDR3 region: CASTNPVEDYNSPLHF. The CDR3 coding sequence is TGTGCCAGCACAAACCCTGTAGAGGACTATAATTCACCCCTCCACTTT.

The chain recombines TRBV25-1 with TRBJ1-6; 9 positions match TRBD1. The CDR3 spans 15 residues. The germline CDR1 and CDR2 sequences are MGHDK and SYGVNS. The trim removed 3 bases at V and 7 bases at J, leaving 4 bases unmatched. The CDR3 is CASSDGTGRNSPLHF. The CDR3 DNA reads as TGTGCCAGCAGTGATGGGACAGGGAGAAATTCACCCCTCCACTTT.

This clone was observed once. The chain couples TRBV14 to TRBJ1-1; D gene unclear. V lost 3 bases and J lost 10, with 9 bases in between. Germline CDR1 is SGHDN and CDR2 is FVKESK. The length of the CDR3 is 11 residues. The CDR3, as DNA: TGTGCCAGCAGCCATCGCCGTTTAGCTTTCTTT. Protein sequence: CASSHRRLAFF.

The chain is built from TRBV15 and TRBJ2-7; 9 bases map to TRBD1. The CDR3 extends over 17 amino acids. The V and J ends lost 3 bases and 0 bases, in that order; junction bases with no gene match: 9. Germline loops: CDR1 LNHNV, CDR2 YYDKDF (reference sequence). The CDR3 DNA reads as TGTGCCACCAGCAGCCTAGGAGGACAGGGGAGCTCCTACGAGCAGTACTTC. Amino acids: CATSSLGGQGSSYEQYF.

The chain is built from TRBV7-2 and TRBJ2-3; 7 positions match TRBD2. V was pared by 2 bases and J by 7 bases, with 3 bases of the junction left unmatched. Per the germline V gene, CDR1 is SGHTA and CDR2 is FQGNSA. The CDR3 extends over 13 amino acids. CDR3 nucleotide sequence: TGTGCCAGCAGCTTAAGCGGGGTGAATACGCAGTATTTT. Translated, it gives CASSLSGVNTQYF.

The chain couples TRBV7-2 to TRBJ2-1, with TRBD1 identical over 7 bases. The ends lost 5 bases at V and 7 bases at J; junction bases unmatched: 8. The germline CDR1 and CDR2 sequences are SGHTA and FQGNSA. This CDR3 comprises 14 residues. This CDR3 is CASSPGQAWNEQFF. The CDR3 DNA sequence: TGTGCCAGCAGCCCCGGACAGGCTTGGAATGAGCAGTTCTTC.

This clone was seen only a few times. The chain recombines TRBV5-1 with TRBJ1-1; 10 nucleotides agree with TRBD1. V shed 5 bases and J 4 bases; nucleotides not matched to a gene: 5. Germline V gene sequence: CDR1 SGHRS, CDR2 YFSETQ. The CDR3 is 14 amino acids. The DNA of the CDR3 is TGCGCCAGCAGGATGTGGACAGGGGGCACTGAAGCTTTCTTT. It translates to CASRMWTGGTEAFF. Drawing the rest from reference TRBV5-1 and TRBJ1-1, the complete variable domain is KAGVTQTPRYLIKTRGQQVTLSCSPISGHRSVSWYQQTPGQGLQFLFEYFSETQRNKGNFPGRFSGRQFSNSRSEMNVSTLELGDSALYLCASRMWTGGTEAFFGQGTRLTVV.

The chain carries TRBV7-9 and TRBJ1-1; 9 bases are a match to TRBD1. Germline V lookup: CDR1 SEHNR, CDR2 FQNEAQ (reference sequence). The CDR3 has 16 amino acids. The V gene end was trimmed by 5 bases and the J gene end by 0 bases; junction bases not matched to a gene: 7. CDR3 DNA sequence: TGTGCCAGCAGCCGATCAGGGACAGGGATGAACACTGAAGCTTTCTTT. This codes for CASSRSGTGMNTEAFF. Looking up the rest from reference TRBV7-9 and TRBJ1-1 gives the full variable domain: DTGVSQNPRHKITKRGQNVTFRCDPISEHNRLYWYRQTLGQGPEFLTYFQNEAQLEKSRLLSDRFSAERPKGSFSTLEIQRTEQGDSAMYLCASSRSGTGMNTEAFFGQGTRLTVV.

The chain couples TRBV13 to TRBJ1-2; possibly TRBD1 for D (5 bases). V lost 3 bases, J lost 4 bases, and 9 bases lay in between. Germline V gene lookup returns CDR1 PRHDT and CDR2 FYEKMQ (reference sequence). The CDR3 spans 13 residues. The CDR3 loop is CASSLQGAYGYTF. The CDR3 nucleotides are TGTGCCAGCAGCTTGCAGGGCGCCTATGGCTACACCTTC.

The chain carries TRBV27 and TRBJ1-2; D not resolved. The CDR3 is made up of 15 amino acids. The germline V gene encodes CDR1 MNHEY and CDR2 SMNVEV (reference sequence). Trimming stripped 5 bases from V and 2 bases from J, with 15 bases between. CDR3 nucleotide sequence: TGTGCCAGCAGTCCAGAAAATACAGAGAACTATGGCTACACCTTC. Translation: CASSPENTENYGYTF.

This sequence joins TRBV6-6 and TRBJ2-1; 9 bases match TRBD1. J was trimmed by 6 bases and V by 6 bases; bases with no gene match: 9. Germline V lookup: CDR1 MNHNY, CDR2 SVGAGI (reference sequence). This CDR3 region has 15 residues. Here the CDR3 DNA reads TGTGCCAGCAGACTCCGGGACAGGGCTTTCAATGAGCAGTTCTTC. Protein product: CASRLRDRAFNEQFF.

The CDR3 sequence is CASSVGDYQIGGNEQFF. CDR3 nucleotides: TGTGCCAGCAGCGTAGGTGACTACCAAATAGGGGGCAATGAGCAGTTCTTC. The chain joins TRBV9 to TRBJ2-1; D is perhaps TRBD1 (6 bases). Germline V CDR1 and CDR2: SGDLS, YYNGEE. The V and J ends lost 0 bases and 6 bases respectively, with 19 bases between them. This CDR3 is 17 amino acids long.

This chain connects TRBV24-1 to TRBJ2-2; the D gene is possibly TRBD1 (6 bases). With 0 bases removed from V and 3 bases from J, the gap between germline ends came to 19 bases. In germline, CDR1 is KGHDR, CDR2 SFDVKD. The CDR3 totals 19 residues. The CDR3 sequence is CATSDLPSHVTGYTGELFF. CDR3 bases: TGTGCCACCAGTGATTTGCCATCACACGTTACAGGGTACACCGGGGAGCTGTTTTTT.

Of note for this clone: Other DNA sequences in this specimen translate into the identical CDR3. The chain has TRBV4-3 and TRBJ1-2, with D tentatively TRBD1 (5 bases). Trimming left V 3 bases short and J 3 bases short, with 11 bases between. The CDR3 length is 14 residues. Germline V CDR1 and CDR2: LGHNA, YSLEER. CDR3 amino acids: CASSQDRGYYGYTF. CDR3 bases: TGCGCCAGCAGCCAGGATCGGGGCTACTATGGCTACACCTTC.

The CDR3 nucleotides read TGTGCCAGCAGCCCCGGGGGGGCAACAGATACGCAGTATTTT. Translation: CASSPGGATDTQYF. This chain joins TRBV7-2 and TRBJ2-3; 8 bases fit TRBD2. Looked up from germline, CDR1 is SGHTA and CDR2 is FQGNSA. Trimming took 5 bases from V and 3 from J; bases not matched to a gene: 4. CDR3 length equals 14 residues.

As DNA, the CDR3 is TGTGCCAGCAGGACAGGGGCCCCCACAGATACGCAGTATTTT. Amino acids: CASRTGAPTDTQYF. The chain employs TRBV28 and TRBJ2-3; 8 nucleotides line up with TRBD1. The V segment lost 6 bases and the J segment 2 bases; nucleotides outside the gene matches: 4. CDR1 and CDR2 (germline): MDHEN, SYDVKM. The CDR3 is 14 residues long.

The chain joins TRBV11-2 to TRBJ1-6, with TRBD1 matching over 7 bases. CDR1 and CDR2 from the germline V gene are SGHAT and FQNNGV. The V gene end was trimmed by 2 bases and the J gene end by 9 bases; junction bases not matched to a gene: 16. The CDR3 has 18 amino acids. The CDR3 here is CASSLYAGTVASGSPLHF. CDR3 coding DNA: TGTGCCAGCAGCTTATATGCCGGGACAGTTGCATCCGGTTCACCCCTCCACTTT.